One and the same sample provided the 15 T cell receptor beta chains below, sequenced in a study of graft-versus-host responses after intestinal transplantation. These TCRs are of unknown antigen specificity. Profiled with immunoSEQ multiplex PCR; TCRdb holds only in-frame clones, not every one. The sample consists of some 130,000 clones, roughly 91% of them appearing once. The sequences come from unstimulated CD4+ T cells sorted from spleen or lymph node cells, collected before intestinal transplant. Every receptor here comes from a human donor who received an intestinal transplant.

This rearrangement joins TRBV2 to TRBJ1-2, with TRBD1 as a possible D gene (6 bases). Trimming took 8 bases from V and 2 from J, leaving 21 bases between them. Germline V lookup: CDR1 SNHLY, CDR2 FYNNEI. CDR3 length: 16 residues. Here the CDR3 DNA reads TGTGCCAGCGCCCCGGGAAGGGGGAATACGAACTATGGCTACACCTTC. Translation gives CASAPGRGNTNYGYTF.

The chain has TRBV30 and TRBJ1-5; 7 bases match TRBD1. V gave up 5 bases and J gave up 4 bases; unmatched junction bases: 5. CDR1 is GTSNPN and CDR2 is SVGIG in the germline V gene (reference sequence). The CDR3 is made up of 13 amino acids. CDR3 in DNA: TGTGCCTGGGCAGGGACAGATAATCAGCCCCAGCATTTT. It yields the protein CAWAGTDNQPQHF. The whole variable domain, filled in from reference TRBV30 and TRBJ1-5, reads SQTIHQWPATLVQPVGSPLSLECTVEGTSNPNLYWYRQAAGRGLQLLFYSVGIGQISSEVPQNLSASRPQDRQFILSSKKLLLSDSGFYLCAWAGTDNQPQHFGDGTRLSIL.

The DNA of the CDR3 is TGTGCCAGCAGCCGGGACAACCTGAATGAGCAGTTCTTC. Its protein product is CASSRDNLNEQFF. The chain links TRBV5-8 to TRBJ2-1, with D perhaps TRBD1 (6 bases). Germline CDR1 SGHTS, CDR2 YDEGEE. The CDR3 spans 13 residues. V was shortened by 4 bases and J by 7 bases, with 12 bases between the two germline ends.

The V and J genes are TRBV5-6 and TRBJ1-5, with 9 bases matching TRBD1. The CDR3 runs to 15 residues. Trimming took 3 bases from V and 7 from J; bases not matched to a gene: 8. From germline, CDR1 is SGHDT and CDR2 YYEEEE. In DNA form, the CDR3 reads TGTGCCAGCAGCTACTGGGGACAGGGTGGGCAGCCCCAGCATTTT. Translated: CASSYWGQGGQPQHF. The complete variable domain, with remaining parts taken from reference TRBV5-6 and TRBJ1-5, reads DAGVTQSPTHLIKTRGQQVTLRCSPKSGHDTVSWYQQALGQGPQFIFQYYEEEERQRGNFPDRFSGHQFPNYSSELNVNALLLGDSALYLCASSYWGQGGQPQHFGDGTRLSIL.

The chain has TRBV11-2 and TRBJ2-5; D might be TRBD2 (5 bases). CDR3 length equals 15 residues. CDR1 and CDR2 from the germline V gene are SGHAT and FQNNGV. The V gene lost 1 base and the J gene lost 7 bases, with 16 bases spanning the gap. DNA for the CDR3: TGTGCCAGCAGCTTAGGCGGGCCCTCGAAAGGGACCCAGTACTTC. Its protein is CASSLGGPSKGTQYF.

The V call is TRBV2, the J call TRBJ2-5, with D perhaps TRBD2 (5 bases). The V gene lost 11 bases and the J gene lost 4 bases, with 20 bases spanning the gap. This CDR3 is 14 amino acids long. Germline CDR1 and CDR2: SNHLY and FYNNEI. CDR3 in DNA: TGTGCCGGCACCCCCCTCCTAGCTGGAGAGACCCAGTACTTC. Residues: CAGTPLLAGETQYF. The full variable domain, its missing parts supplied by reference TRBV2 and TRBJ2-5, is EPEVTQTPSHQVTQMGQEVILRCVPISNHLYFYWYRQILGQKVEFLVSFYNNEISEKSEIFDDQFSVERPDGSNFTLKIRSTKLEDSAMYFCAGTPLLAGETQYFGPGTRLLVL.

The chain employs TRBV10-3 and TRBJ2-7; the match to TRBD2 covers 11 bases. V lost 7 bases, J lost 2 bases, and 4 bases stayed unmatched. CDR3 length: 14 amino acids. CDR1 ENHRY and CDR2 SYGVKD come from the germline V gene. DNA of the CDR3: TGTGCCATCATGGCTAGCGGGAGGACCTACGAGCAGTACTTC. Translated, it gives CAIMASGRTYEQYF.

This chain links TRBV9 with TRBJ2-5, with 9 bases identical to TRBD1. CDR1 is SGDLS and CDR2 is YYNGEE in the germline V gene. V dropped 2 bases and J dropped 0; count of bases not matched to a gene: 8. The CDR3 length is 17 residues. This CDR3 reads CASSVNTGTGYQETQYF. The CDR3 coding sequence is TGTGCCAGCAGCGTCAATACCGGGACAGGGTACCAAGAGACCCAGTACTTC.

V and J are TRBV6-6 and TRBJ1-4; D ambiguous. V gave up 6 bases and J gave up 5 bases, with 16 bases separating them. The CDR3 loop spans 15 amino acids. CDR1 MNHNY and CDR2 SVGAGI come from the germline V gene (reference sequence). The CDR3 region has the DNA TGTGCCAGCAGGACGAGTGTATATCTAAATGAAAAACTGTTTTTT. It codes for CASRTSVYLNEKLFF.

The CDR3 sequence is CASSETGTEPPLHF. The CDR3 coding sequence is TGTGCCAGCAGCGAGACCGGGACAGAGCCACCCCTCCACTTT. The chain recombines TRBV9 with TRBJ1-6, with 7 bases lining up with TRBD1. The CDR3 contains 14 residues. V was clipped by 3 bases and J by 11 bases; unmatched bases: 8. Germline V gene sequence: CDR1 SGDLS, CDR2 YYNGEE.

This clone appeared a few times. CDR3 nucleotides: TGTGCCAGCTCACCTCCGGGACTAGCGTTGGATACGCAGTATTTT. This codes for CASSPPGLALDTQYF. The chain uses TRBV18 and TRBJ2-3; TRBD2 agrees at 10 bases. Germline CDR1 reads KGHSH; CDR2 reads LQKENI. The V segment lost 3 bases and the J segment 6 bases; nucleotides outside the gene matches: 6. This CDR3 is 15 amino acids long.

The genes are TRBV19 and TRBJ1-5; D not resolved. The length of the CDR3 is 15 residues. Germline V gives CDR1 LNHDA, CDR2 SQIVND (reference sequence). The germline V and J ends were trimmed by 3 bases and 0 bases, with 9 bases remaining between them. CDR3 loop: CASSIEDYSNQPQHF. The CDR3 DNA follows: TGTGCCAGTAGTATTGAAGACTATAGCAATCAGCCCCAGCATTTT. Full variable domain (outside the CDR3, taken from reference TRBV19 and TRBJ1-5): DGGITQSPKYLFRKEGQNVTLSCEQNLNHDAMYWYRQDPGQGLRLIYYSQIVNDFQKGDIAEGYSVSREKKESFPLTVTSAQKNPTAFYLCASSIEDYSNQPQHFGDGTRLSIL.

J is TRBJ2-2 and V is TRBV5-1; D is unclear. Per the germline V gene, CDR1 is SGHRS and CDR2 is YFSETQ. The V end lost 0 bases, the J end lost 0 bases, and 3 bases lay between the germline ends. The CDR3 has 14 residues. As DNA, the CDR3 is TGCGCCAGCAGCTTGGCGGCGAACACCGGGGAGCTGTTTTTT. Translating it yields CASSLAANTGELFF.

The CDR3, as DNA: TGTGCCAGCAGGATAGGGGGGGCATACAGCAATCAGCCCCAGCATTTT. Its protein is CASRIGGAYSNQPQHF. The chain employs TRBV27 and TRBJ1-5, with D perhaps matching TRBD1 (6 bases). The CDR3 consists of 16 residues. Trimming took 6 bases from V and 1 from J, leaving 16 bases between them. CDR1 MNHEY and CDR2 SMNVEV come from the germline V gene (reference sequence).

The J gene is TRBJ1-1, the V gene TRBV29-1, with D possibly matching TRBD1 (5 bases). The CDR3 spans 15 residues. V was trimmed by 3 bases and J by 3 bases, leaving 17 bases between them. Germline CDR1 is SQVTM and CDR2 is ANQGSEA. This chain's CDR3 is CSVDGWGGGDTEAFF. DNA of the CDR3: TGCAGCGTTGATGGGTGGGGGGGAGGCGACACTGAAGCTTTCTTT.